The 23 T cell receptor beta chains presented below share a single source sample, sequenced in a study of blood T cell repertoires in COVID-19. TCRdb's table, derived via immunoSEQ multiplex PCR, lists solely in-frame clones and lacks some. The table shows about 250,000 clones, with about 84% occurring only once. What was sequenced was peripheral blood. These receptors were taken from a woman aged 80 or over with COVID-19, enrolled during active disease.

This clone was seen only once. The CDR3 region has the DNA TGCGCCAGCAGCCCGGGAGTCGGGGGGGCTCTAAATGAGCAGTTCTTC. This sequence encodes CASSPGVGGALNEQFF. V gene TRBV5-1 combines with J gene TRBJ2-1, with TRBD2 matching 8 bases. The CDR3 consists of 16 residues. V trimming: 4 bases; J trimming: 7 bases; junction bases outside the gene matches: 13. The germline V gene encodes CDR1 SGHRS and CDR2 YFSETQ.

V and J are TRBV6-5 and TRBJ2-7; D call uncertain. The germline CDR1 and CDR2 sequences are MNHEY and SVGAGI. V was pared by 8 bases and J by 6 bases, with 20 bases between. The CDR3 has 14 amino acids. The CDR3 protein is CASSYSRSSGEQYF. The CDR3 DNA sequence: TGTGCCAGCTCCTACAGTAGAAGTTCCGGCGAGCAGTACTTC.

V usage is TRBV9 and J usage is TRBJ2-3; 14 bases map to TRBD2. Per the germline V gene, CDR1 is SGDLS and CDR2 is YYNGEE. CDR3 size: 16 residues. V gave up 2 bases and J gave up 10 bases; unmatched junction bases: 9. This CDR3 is CASSVAPTSGGDAQYF. The DNA for the CDR3 is TGTGCCAGCAGCGTCGCCCCGACTAGCGGGGGGGATGCGCAGTATTTT. The whole variable domain, filled in from reference TRBV9 and TRBJ2-3, reads DSGVTQTPKHLITATGQRVTLRCSPRSGDLSVYWYQQSLDQGLQFLIQYYNGEERAKGNILERFSAQQFPDLHSELNLSSLELGDSALYFCASSVAPTSGGDAQYFGPGTRLTVL.

The rearrangement uses TRBV3-1 (or the pseudogene TRBV3-2) and TRBJ1-1; 7 bases map to TRBD1. Germline lookup yields CDR1 LGHDT and CDR2 YNNKEL (reference sequence). The CDR3 runs to 13 residues. V lost 3 bases to trimming and J lost 8 bases; unmatched junction nucleotides: 6. The CDR3 is CASSQTGKKEAFF. As DNA, the CDR3 is TGTGCCAGCAGCCAGACAGGGAAGAAAGAAGCTTTCTTT.

The chain uses TRBV28 and TRBJ1-1, with D hard to call. This CDR3 contains 13 residues. Germline V gives CDR1 MDHEN, CDR2 SYDVKM. V was trimmed by 1 base and J by 5 bases, leaving 8 bases between them. CDR3 sequence reads: CASSLFARTEAFF. The CDR3 nucleotides read TGTGCCAGCAGTTTATTTGCACGGACTGAAGCTTTCTTT.

The rearrangement links TRBV7-2 to TRBJ1-2; weak D call: TRBD1 (6 bases). The CDR3 contains 13 residues. Looked up from germline, CDR1 is SGHTA and CDR2 is FQGNSA. Between the trimmed V and J ends, which lost 2 bases and 6 bases, there was a span of 10 bases. The CDR3 DNA reads as TGTGCCAGCAGCTTAAGACAGGCCCATGGCTACACCTTC. Its translation: CASSLRQAHGYTF.

The rearrangement uses TRBV7-9 and TRBJ1-2, with D possibly matching TRBD1 (6 bases). There are 15 residues in the CDR3. V was cut by 1 base and J by 2 bases, with 11 bases left in between. Germline CDR1 reads SEHNR; CDR2 reads FQNEAQ (reference sequence). The CDR3 nucleotides read TGTGCCAGCAGCTTAGTCAGGGGTCTCAACTATGGCTACACCTTC. Its protein is CASSLVRGLNYGYTF.

The chain uses TRBV6-2 or TRBV6-3 and TRBJ2-1, with 14 nucleotides matching TRBD2. The V gene end was trimmed by 6 bases and the J gene end by 2 bases; junction bases not matched to a gene: 3. The germline CDR1 and CDR2 sequences are MNHEY and SVGEGT. The CDR3 totals 16 residues. For the CDR3, the DNA is TGTGCCAGCAGCAGGACTAGCGGGGGGACCTACAATGAGCAGTTCTTC. Translated: CASSRTSGGTYNEQFF.

J is TRBJ1-2 and V is TRBV27; 9 nucleotides match TRBD1. V dropped 7 bases and J dropped 4; count of bases not matched to a gene: 22. The CDR3 consists of 19 residues. Germline-derived CDR1 and CDR2 are MNHEY and SMNVEV (reference sequence). CDR3 bases: TGTGCCAGCATGTCACCCAGCGCCCCGGGACAGGGACGTGGCTATGGCTACACCTTC. The encoded protein is CASMSPSAPGQGRGYGYTF.

About this clone: The same CDR3 arises from other DNA sequences in this sample as well. This chain connects TRBV5-1 to TRBJ1-2; a possible D gene is TRBD1 (6 bases). V shed 0 bases and J shed 4 bases, with 13 bases lying between them. The CDR3 runs to 15 residues. Germline V gene lookup returns CDR1 SGHRS and CDR2 YFSETQ. The CDR3 coding sequence is TGCGCCAGCAGCTTGGAAGGGGGTGTAGGCTATGGCTACACCTTC. It specifies CASSLEGGVGYGYTF.

This chain uses TRBV5-1 with TRBJ1-1; the match to TRBD1 covers 8 bases. This CDR3 has 14 amino acids. Germline assignment: CDR1 SGHRS and CDR2 YFSETQ. J gave up 4 bases and V 4 bases, and 6 bases lay outside the gene matches. The DNA of the CDR3 is TGCGCCAGCAGCCAAACAGGGGGATTCACTGAAGCTTTCTTT. Protein: CASSQTGGFTEAFF.

This clone has only a few counts. This sample includes further DNA sequences coding for the same CDR3. The chain combines TRBV7-9 with TRBJ2-1; the match to TRBD2 covers 7 bases. Germline-derived CDR1 and CDR2 are SEHNR and FQNEAQ (reference sequence). With 5 bases clipped from V and 0 bases from J, the junction kept 7 bases outside the gene matches. The CDR3 spans 16 residues. This chain's CDR3 is CASSPWGGSSYNEQFF. CDR3 coding DNA: TGTGCCAGCAGCCCCTGGGGGGGGAGCTCCTACAATGAGCAGTTCTTC.

The V gene is TRBV30, the J gene TRBJ2-5; possible D gene TRBD2, 5 bases. The V and J ends lost 3 bases and 5 bases respectively, with 10 bases between them. CDR3 length equals 12 residues. Germline CDR1 reads GTSNPN; CDR2 reads SVGIG (reference sequence). DNA for the CDR3: TGTGCCTGGAGGGGCGGGTGGGAGACCCAGTACTTC. Protein sequence: CAWRGGWETQYF.

The rearrangement links TRBV6-2 or TRBV6-3 to TRBJ2-1; D perhaps matches TRBD2 (6 bases). Germline CDR1 and CDR2: MNHEY and SVGEGT. Trimming removed 5 bases from V and 3 bases from J, with 14 bases in between. The CDR3 has 15 residues. The CDR3 coding sequence is TGTGCCAGCAGTCCACATCCGGGGGTCTACAATGAGCAGTTCTTC. Amino acid sequence: CASSPHPGVYNEQFF.

The chain is built from TRBV5-1 and TRBJ2-1; no clear D gene. The CDR3 sequence is 12 residues long. Per the germline V gene, CDR1 is SGHRS and CDR2 is YFSETQ. The V gene lost 1 base and the J gene lost 9 bases, with 8 bases spanning the gap. CDR3 protein: CASSLKEREQFF. The CDR3 DNA is TGCGCCAGCAGCTTGAAGGAGCGTGAGCAGTTCTTC.

This rearrangement joins TRBV7-2 to TRBJ2-5; D remains ambiguous. The germline CDR1 and CDR2 sequences are SGHTA and FQGNSA. The CDR3 is 14 residues long. The ends were cut back, 1 base at V and 2 bases at J, with 8 bases in the middle. The CDR3 reads CASSLGLSQETQYF. The CDR3 DNA reads as TGTGCCAGCAGCTTAGGTCTCAGTCAAGAGACCCAGTACTTC.

This sequence joins TRBV2 and TRBJ2-1, with TRBD2 identical over 8 bases. CDR1 and CDR2 (germline): SNHLY, FYNNEI. CDR3 size: 15 residues. V dropped 1 base and J dropped 4; count of bases not matched to a gene: 3. The CDR3 DNA reads as TGTGCCAGCAGTGAAGAGCGGGGGAAATACAATGAGCAGTTCTTC. This gives the protein CASSEERGKYNEQFF.

This clone has a handful of counts. This chain uses TRBV2 with TRBJ2-5; TRBD1 agrees at 7 bases. Germline loops: CDR1 SNHLY, CDR2 FYNNEI. V was clipped by 6 bases and J by 2 bases; unmatched bases: 0. CDR3 length: 12 residues. DNA for the CDR3: TGTGCCAGCAGGGGACAGCAAGAGACCCAGTACTTC. It codes for CASRGQQETQYF.

The chain recombines TRBV20-1 with TRBJ2-3; D may be TRBD1 (5 bases). V shed 3 bases and J shed 4 bases, with 11 bases lying between them. Germline CDR1 DFQATT, CDR2 SNEGSKA (reference sequence). CDR3 length: 13 amino acids. This CDR3 reads CSASYQGADTQYF. CDR3 bases: TGCAGTGCTAGTTACCAGGGCGCAGATACGCAGTATTTT.

This chain connects TRBV28 to TRBJ1-5; tentatively, D is TRBD1 (5 bases). The V gene's germline CDR1 is MDHEN and CDR2 SYDVKM. The CDR3 runs 14 residues. V gave up 2 bases and J gave up 6 bases, with 11 bases separating them. CDR3 loop: CASSLRGPLQPQHF. CDR3 coding DNA: TGTGCCAGCAGTTTAAGGGGTCCCCTTCAGCCCCAGCATTTT.

Of note for this clone: The same CDR3 is also encoded by other DNA sequences in this sample. The chain links TRBV28 to TRBJ1-5, with no clear D. Germline CDR1 is MDHEN and CDR2 is SYDVKM. The V gene lost 7 bases and the J gene lost 4 bases, with 8 bases spanning the gap. The CDR3 contains 12 residues. The CDR3 DNA reads as TGTGCCAGCAAAGGCGGTAATCAGCCCCAGCATTTT. It translates to CASKGGNQPQHF. The full variable domain, with the rest looked up from reference TRBV28 and TRBJ1-5, is DVKVTQSSRYLVKRTGEKVFLECVQDMDHENMFWYRQDPGLGLRLIYFSYDVKMKEKGDIPEGYSVSREKKERFSLILESASTNQTSMYLCASKGGNQPQHFGDGTRLSIL.

The chain joins TRBV7-9 to TRBJ2-4; 9 bases align to TRBD1. J gave up 0 bases and V 5 bases, and 14 bases lay outside the gene matches. Germline loops: CDR1 SEHNR, CDR2 FQNEAQ (reference sequence). This CDR3 spans 19 amino acids. CDR3 sequence reads: CASSAPDRGGEGAKNIQYF. The CDR3 region has the DNA TGTGCCAGCAGCGCCCCGGACAGGGGTGGGGAGGGAGCCAAAAACATTCAGTACTTC.

This clone has a single count. V usage is TRBV13 and J usage is TRBJ1-3, with D unresolved. The germline V and J ends were trimmed by 5 bases and 0 bases, with 20 bases remaining between them. From germline, CDR1 is PRHDT and CDR2 FYEKMQ (reference sequence). CDR3 length: 18 amino acids. CDR3 nucleotide sequence: TGTGCCAGCAGCCCCGCCGGATCGACTCGTCTCTCTGGAAACACCATATATTTT. Its protein product is CASSPAGSTRLSGNTIYF.